These 17 T cell receptor beta chains came from one sample sequenced in a study of T cell responses to AZD1222 COVID-19 vaccine. Produced via immunoSEQ multiplex PCR; TCRdb's table is partial and in-frame only. The sample comprises around 160,000 clones, 94% of which are singletons, and about 0.6% rests with the top ten. Sequences were derived from peripheral blood, sampled on day 0 of AZD1222 vaccination. The receptors were gathered from an adult in good health.

The count of this clone is one. The chain is built from TRBV24-1 and TRBJ2-1, with TRBD1 matching 8 bases. Per germline, CDR1 KGHDR and CDR2 SFDVKD. J lost 8 bases, V lost 4 bases, and 12 bases had no gene match. The CDR3 contains 16 residues. The CDR3 DNA reads TGTGCCACCAGTGACCCCAGGGGGACAGGAAGGGATGAGCAGTTCTTC. Translating it yields CATSDPRGTGRDEQFF.

The chain carries TRBV2 and TRBJ2-6, with a tentative D call TRBD1 (6 bases). V lost 6 bases and J lost 2, with 11 bases in between. CDR3 size: 15 residues. CDR1 is SNHLY, CDR2 FYNNEI, per germline. The CDR3 coding sequence is TGTGCCAGCAGCATCAACAGGGCTGGGGCCAACGTCCTGACTTTC. Amino acid sequence: CASSINRAGANVLTF.

The gene calls are TRBV28 and TRBJ2-1, with a weak D call TRBD2 (6 bases). The CDR3 sequence is 14 residues long. The germline CDR1 and CDR2 sequences are MDHEN and SYDVKM. V lost 3 bases and J lost 4, with 10 bases in between. The CDR3 loop reads CASSFFSGYNEQFF. In DNA form, the CDR3 reads TGTGCCAGCAGTTTCTTTAGCGGTTACAATGAGCAGTTCTTC.

This clone was picked up a small number of times. This chain joins TRBV7-9 and TRBJ2-7; 8 bases align to TRBD2. Trimming at V came to 1 base and at J to 7 bases, leaving 6 bases not matched to a gene. The length of the CDR3 is 14 residues. Germline V gene sequence: CDR1 SEHNR, CDR2 FQNEAQ (reference sequence). In DNA, the CDR3 is TGTGCCAGCAGCTTAGATCGTGCGGGGGGAGAGCAGTACTTC. Encoded protein: CASSLDRAGGEQYF.

The CDR3 bases are TGTGCCCAGAAACGGCGGGATAGCACAGATACGCAGTATTTT. Protein product: CAQKRRDSTDTQYF. The genes are TRBV2 and TRBJ2-3; D perhaps matches TRBD2 (6 bases). The CDR3 covers 14 residues. Germline loops: CDR1 SNHLY, CDR2 FYNNEI. With 11 bases removed from V and 0 bases from J, the gap between germline ends came to 15 bases.

This clone was picked up one time. The CDR3 region has the DNA TGTGCCAGCAGACGGATCTCGGGAGGCTACACCTTC. It yields the protein CASRRISGGYTF. The rearrangement links TRBV28 to TRBJ1-2; D remains ambiguous. Per germline, CDR1 MDHEN and CDR2 SYDVKM. The CDR3 covers 12 residues. V lost 6 bases and J 8 bases, leaving 13 bases between the germline ends.

This chain uses TRBV30 with TRBJ2-2; 8 bases map to TRBD2. Per germline, CDR1 GTSNPN and CDR2 SVGIG (reference sequence). The CDR3 loop spans 13 amino acids. V lost 4 bases, J lost 4 bases, and 2 bases stayed unmatched. This CDR3 reads CAWIGLATGELFF. Here the CDR3 DNA reads TGTGCCTGGATCGGACTAGCCACCGGGGAGCTGTTTTTT.

CDR3 in amino acids: CASRAKGGDRRDYTF. The CDR3 DNA follows: TGTGCCAGTAGGGCGAAGGGGGGTGACCGCCGGGACTACACCTTC. The chain carries TRBV19 and TRBJ1-2; tentative D call: TRBD1 (6 bases). Per the germline V gene, CDR1 is LNHDA and CDR2 is SQIVND (reference sequence). The CDR3 loop spans 15 amino acids. The germline V and J ends were trimmed by 6 bases and 10 bases, with 24 bases remaining between them.

This clone appeared once. The chain recombines TRBV24-1 with TRBJ2-1; 13 bases fit TRBD2. The germline V gene has CDR1 KGHDR and CDR2 SFDVKD. With 2 bases clipped from V and 9 bases from J, the junction kept 6 bases outside the gene matches. The CDR3 consists of 16 residues. The CDR3 nucleotides are TGTGCCACCAGTGATTCAGGACTAGCGGGAGTAAGTGAGCAGTTCTTC. Translated, it gives CATSDSGLAGVSEQFF.

This clone was seen a few times. This chain uses TRBV28 with TRBJ1-2; no reliable D call. The CDR3 consists of 14 residues. The V end lost 10 bases, the J end lost 1 base, and 16 bases lay between the germline ends. The germline gives CDR1 MDHEN, CDR2 SYDVKM. The CDR3: CATGFWLINYGYTF. CDR3 bases: TGTGCCACCGGCTTCTGGCTCATTAACTATGGCTACACCTTC.

This rearrangement joins TRBV6-1 to TRBJ1-3; D remains ambiguous. The CDR3 has 13 residues. Germline-derived CDR1 and CDR2 are MNHNS and SASEGT. V was cut by 1 base and J by 4 bases, with 5 bases left in between. CDR3 loop: CASSEDEGNTIYF. CDR3 nucleotides: TGTGCCAGCAGTGAAGATGAGGGAAACACCATATATTTT.

V is TRBV25-1 and J is TRBJ2-2; 12 bases map to TRBD2. Germline CDR1 reads MGHDK; CDR2 reads SYGVNS. The CDR3 is 17 amino acids. The ends lost 6 bases at V and 1 base at J; junction bases unmatched: 6. This chain's CDR3 is CASSLAGGKMNTGELFF. The CDR3 DNA reads TGTGCCAGCAGCCTAGCGGGAGGGAAAATGAACACCGGGGAGCTGTTTTTT.

On this clone: Relative to the germline gene, one junction end is altered; a read error may explain this. This rearrangement joins TRBV6-5 to TRBJ2-5, with 7 bases identical to TRBD1. CDR1 is MNHEY, CDR2 SVGAGI, per germline. The CDR3 runs 14 residues. CDR3 nucleotide sequence: TGCCTGTGTTACAGGGGAAATTTTCAAGAGACCCAGTACTTC. This encodes CLCYRGNFQETQYF.

The V call is TRBV4-1, the J call TRBJ2-1; the D gene is possibly TRBD1 (6 bases). Germline CDR1 MGHRA, CDR2 YSYEKL. The CDR3 has 15 amino acids. Trimming pared 1 base from V and 3 bases from J, leaving 10 bases between. CDR3 protein: CASSQAGQIYNEQFF. CDR3 DNA sequence: TGCGCCAGCAGCCAAGCGGGACAAATCTACAATGAGCAGTTCTTC.

The V and J genes are TRBV21-1 and TRBJ2-7; TRBD1, the table's D call, lacks a check against the DNA. TRBV21-1 is designated a pseudogene. There are 14 residues in the CDR3. CDR3 in DNA: TGTGCCAGCAGCAATAGACAGGGGGAATACGAGCAGTACTTC. It is translated as CASSNRQGEYEQYF.

This clone is a singleton in its sample. The J gene is TRBJ2-1, the V gene TRBV27, with D uncertain. Germline V gene lookup returns CDR1 MNHEY and CDR2 SMNVEV (reference sequence). The length of the CDR3 is 15 residues. Trimming shortened V by 4 bases and J by 7 bases, and 17 bases separated the two germline ends. In DNA, the CDR3 is TGTGCCAGCAGTTACAACCGGGCCCCCCGGAATGAGCAGTTCTTC. Its translation is CASSYNRAPRNEQFF.

This sequence joins TRBV5-4 and TRBJ2-2; possibly TRBD1 for D (6 bases). CDR3 length: 15 amino acids. Germline CDR1 and CDR2: SGHNT and YYREEE (reference sequence). The V end was cut by 4 bases, the J end by 1 base, with 11 bases between. The DNA of the CDR3 is TGTGCCAGCAGCCGGCTACAGGGGAACACCGGGGAGCTGTTTTTT. It translates to CASSRLQGNTGELFF. The variable domain in full, completed from reference TRBV5-4 and TRBJ2-2, reads ETGVTQSPTHLIKTRGQQVTLRCSSQSGHNTVSWYQQALGQGPQFIFQYYREEENGRGNFPPRFSGLQFPNYSSELNVNALELDDSALYLCASSRLQGNTGELFFGEGSRLTVL.